The clone carrying this TCR beta chain was picked up a small number of times. Its antigen remains unknown. This entry belongs to a study of CD8+ T cells in alopecia areata. Study-level findings and limits: Higher clonality and more expanded CD8+ clones appeared in lesional than normal scalp. Sharing of TCR sequences between patients (possibly for HLA-related reasons) was less clear than in mice.

Once RNA had been extracted, it was reverse transcribed into cDNA to act as the sequencing template. Assay used: immunoSEQ multiplex PCR; TCRdb lists only in-frame clones, some missing. The repertoire holds roughly 170,000 clones, with around 60% as singletons. Germline V CDR1 and CDR2: SEHNR, FQNEAQ (reference sequence). V lost 5 bases and J 8 bases, leaving 12 bases between the germline ends. The CDR3 covers 13 residues. Lesional scalp tissue (obtained by punch biopsy) and peripheral blood were collected from alopecia areata patients. PBMCs provided sorted CD4+ and CD8+ T cells. The source of this sequence is a human donor with alopecia areata. The V call is TRBV7-9, the J call TRBJ1-4, with D perhaps matching TRBD1 (5 bases). Sequenced material: CD4+ T cells sorted from blood, taken at week 0. The CDR3 sequence: CASSARRGEKLFF. In DNA form, the CDR3 reads TGTGCCAGCAGCGCACGACGGGGCGAAAAACTGTTTTTT. The full variable domain, its missing parts supplied by reference TRBV7-9 and TRBJ1-4, is DTGVSQNPRHKITKRGQNVTFRCDPISEHNRLYWYRQTLGQGPEFLTYFQNEAQLEKSRLLSDRFSAERPKGSFSTLEIQRTEQGDSAMYLCASSARRGEKLFFGSGTQLSVL.